This TCR beta chain stems from a study of T cell responses to AZD1222 COVID-19 vaccine. The table came from immunoSEQ multiplex PCR; TCRdb's copy has only in-frame clones and leaves some out. Of roughly 100,000 clones listed, roughly 93% are singletons. For this clone: No antigen is known for it.

The study's findings and limits: Mapped onto spike, vaccine-associated CD4 TCRs spanned it and were dominant at 160-218 and 743-854.

This clonotype was obtained from an adult in good health. The sequencing here drew on peripheral blood, taken on day 0 of AZD1222 vaccination.

The CDR3 is CASSPGNWGPDTQYF. The CDR3 DNA reads TGTGCCAGCAGCCCTGGTAATTGGGGCCCGGATACGCAGTATTTT. The rearrangement joins TRBV9 to TRBJ2-3; D is perhaps TRBD1 (5 bases). Germline V CDR1 and CDR2: SGDLS, YYNGEE. The V end was cut by 4 bases, the J end by 6 bases, with 18 bases between. This CDR3 contains 15 residues.